These 26 T cell receptor beta chains share one sample of origin, sequenced in a study of cytomegalovirus exposure and HLA in healthy donors. The PCR contained 60 Vbeta and 13 Jbeta primers. Sequenced by immunoSEQ multiplex PCR; TCRdb stores in-frame clones only, minus some. The table has roughly 240,000 clones, roughly 81% seen once. Sequencing used PBMCs. The receptors stem from a girl aged 2-10 years in good health and CMV-seronegative.

This clone was seen only once. This rearrangement joins TRBV19 to TRBJ1-4, with TRBD1 matching 8 bases. Trimming took 5 bases from V and 8 from J; bases not matched to a gene: 10. Germline V gene lookup returns CDR1 LNHDA and CDR2 SQIVND (reference sequence). This CDR3 is 15 amino acids long. The CDR3, as DNA: TGTGCCAGTAGTCCAAACCAGGGGGCGGGGGAAAAACTGTTTTTT. Translated, it gives CASSPNQGAGEKLFF.

The chain has TRBV9 and TRBJ2-7; 12 bases align to TRBD1. Germline lookup yields CDR1 SGDLS and CDR2 YYNGEE. The length of the CDR3 is 15 residues. The J segment lost 5 bases and the V segment lost 4 bases, leaving 7 bases of the junction unmatched. As DNA, the CDR3 is TGTGCCAGCAGCCCAGGGGACAGGGGGCCCCACGAGCAGTACTTC. Translated, it gives CASSPGDRGPHEQYF.

The chain recombines TRBV5-1 with TRBJ2-1, with 9 bases identical to TRBD2. The CDR3 is 15 amino acids. V was clipped by 0 bases and J by 4 bases; unmatched bases: 2. Germline V gene lookup returns CDR1 SGHRS and CDR2 YFSETQ. In nucleotides, the CDR3 is TGCGCCAGCAGCTTGGCGCTAGCGGGGTACAATGAGCAGTTCTTC. It yields the protein CASSLALAGYNEQFF.

The V call is TRBV2, the J call TRBJ1-1, with a possible D match to TRBD1 (6 bases). Germline V gives CDR1 SNHLY, CDR2 FYNNEI. The CDR3 runs 14 residues. Deletions cut 3 bases from V and 4 bases from J, with 12 bases between. CDR3 in DNA: TGTGCCAGCAGTGAGGTAGGGGGTAGCACTGAAGCTTTCTTT. It is translated as CASSEVGGSTEAFF.

V gene TRBV6-1 combines with J gene TRBJ2-7, with D possibly being TRBD1 (6 bases). Germline values: CDR1 MNHNS, CDR2 SASEGT. V lost 6 bases and J lost 7, with 13 bases in between. The length of the CDR3 is 12 residues. Written as DNA, the CDR3 is TGTGCCAGCAGGGACAGACAGTGGGAGCAGTACTTC. It specifies CASRDRQWEQYF.

The chain employs TRBV7-9 and TRBJ2-5; 10 positions match TRBD2. Per germline, CDR1 SEHNR and CDR2 FQNEAQ (reference sequence). The V segment lost 4 bases and the J segment 2 bases; nucleotides outside the gene matches: 7. This CDR3 is 16 amino acids long. Written as DNA, the CDR3 is TGTGCCAGCAGCTCCGTGGAGACTAGCGGGCAAGAGACCCAGTACTTC. Its translation is CASSSVETSGQETQYF.

The sample holds a few counts of this clone. The chain joins TRBV6-6 to TRBJ2-1; unclear D gene. This CDR3 has 16 residues. Germline CDR1 MNHNY, CDR2 SVGAGI (reference sequence). Trimming stripped 0 bases from V and 3 bases from J, with 12 bases between. The CDR3 loop is CASSYSRSAVYNEQFF. CDR3 in DNA: TGTGCCAGCAGTTACTCGAGGTCGGCGGTCTACAATGAGCAGTTCTTC.

The rearrangement links TRBV4-1 to TRBJ2-5; 9 bases are a match to TRBD1. Trimming took 4 bases from V and 5 from J; bases not matched to a gene: 14. The CDR3 is 17 residues long. CDR1 is MGHRA and CDR2 is YSYEKL in the germline V gene. CDR3 sequence (DNA): TGCGCCAGCAGCCCCGGCCCGGGGACAGGGCGGACGGAGACCCAGTACTTC. This gives the protein CASSPGPGTGRTETQYF.

The chain employs TRBV23-1 and TRBJ1-1; weak D call: TRBD1 (6 bases). TRBV23-1 is known as an ORF, though its function is uncertain. The CDR3 extends over 15 amino acids. The V gene lost 2 bases and the J gene lost 6 bases, with 16 bases spanning the gap. This CDR3 is CASSQVQGPFSEAFF. The DNA of the CDR3 is TGCGCCAGCAGTCAAGTACAGGGTCCATTTTCTGAAGCTTTCTTT.

V usage is TRBV6-5 and J usage is TRBJ2-3; 10 nucleotides align to TRBD2. With V trimmed by 5 bases and J by 6 bases, 5 bases remained unmatched. Germline CDR1 and CDR2: MNHEY and SVGAGI. The CDR3 is 14 amino acids. The CDR3 reads CASSSGGARDTQYF. As DNA, the CDR3 is TGTGCCAGCAGTAGCGGGGGGGCCCGGGATACGCAGTATTTT.

This chain links TRBV30 with TRBJ2-2; D is possibly TRBD1 (6 bases). Germline loops: CDR1 GTSNPN, CDR2 SVGIG (reference sequence). CDR3 length equals 14 residues. V lost 7 bases and J 2 bases, leaving 14 bases between the germline ends. In DNA form, the CDR3 reads TGTGCCTTAGCCGGGACAAAAAACACCGGGGAGCTGTTTTTT. It specifies CALAGTKNTGELFF.

This clone has only one observation. The CDR3 DNA reads TGTGCCAGTAGGATCAGGGTTTTATCTTACTATGGCTACACCTTC. Residues: CASRIRVLSYYGYTF. The rearrangement links TRBV2 to TRBJ1-2, with a weak D call TRBD1 (5 bases). The CDR3 has 15 amino acids. Germline CDR1 reads SNHLY; CDR2 reads FYNNEI. The germline V and J ends were trimmed by 9 bases and 3 bases, with 20 bases remaining between them.

The CDR3 DNA reads as TGTGCCAGCAGCGTAGGGGAGGGAGGTACGAACACTGAAGCTTTCTTT. Residues: CASSVGEGGTNTEAFF. This sequence joins TRBV9 and TRBJ1-1; D remains unclear. CDR1 is SGDLS and CDR2 is YYNGEE in the germline V gene. The CDR3 length is 16 residues. The V gene lost 0 bases and the J gene lost 1 base, with 13 bases spanning the gap. Full variable domain (rest looked up from reference TRBV9 and TRBJ1-1): DSGVTQTPKHLITATGQRVTLRCSPRSGDLSVYWYQQSLDQGLQFLIQYYNGEERAKGNILERFSAQQFPDLHSELNLSSLELGDSALYFCASSVGEGGTNTEAFFGQGTRLTVV.

The J gene is TRBJ1-1, the V gene TRBV4-1; D remains ambiguous. This CDR3 contains 16 residues. Trimming stripped 6 bases from V and 0 bases from J, with 17 bases between. CDR1 MGHRA and CDR2 YSYEKL come from the germline V gene. This CDR3 reads CASSRRRSELNTEAFF. CDR3 bases: TGCGCCAGCAGTCGTCGCCGAAGCGAATTGAACACTGAAGCTTTCTTT.

This chain connects TRBV6-1 to TRBJ1-4; a possible D gene is TRBD1 (6 bases). The CDR3 length is 14 residues. Germline loops: CDR1 MNHNS, CDR2 SASEGT. The V end was cut by 1 base, the J end by 8 bases, with 11 bases between. CDR3 region: CASSEVWDKEKLFF. DNA of the CDR3: TGTGCCAGCAGTGAAGTATGGGACAAGGAAAAACTGTTTTTT.

Points on this clone: A read error may account for a junction end that differs from germline. The chain has TRBV2 and TRBJ1-2, with D unclear. Germline CDR1 and CDR2: SNHLY and FYNNEI. The CDR3 is 10 residues long. As DNA, the CDR3 is TGTGCCAGCTCTAAGCAGGTTGGCAACTTC. Protein product: CASSKQVGNF.

The sample holds one count of this clone. This chain joins TRBV7-3 and TRBJ1-1; D remains unclear. Trimming stripped 2 bases from V and 1 base from J, with 8 bases between. The germline V gene encodes CDR1 SGHTA and CDR2 FQGTGA. The CDR3 has 14 residues. CDR3 protein: CASSLGLGNTEAFF. The CDR3 DNA reads TGTGCCAGCAGCTTAGGGCTCGGGAACACTGAAGCTTTCTTT. The whole variable domain, filled in from reference TRBV7-3 and TRBJ1-1, reads GAGVSQTPSNKVTEKGKYVELRCDPISGHTALYWYRQSLGQGPEFLIYFQGTGAADDSGLPNDRFFAVRPEGSVSTLKIQRTERGDSAVYLCASSLGLGNTEAFFGQGTRLTVV.

V usage is TRBV4-1 and J usage is TRBJ1-1; no definite D call. Per germline, CDR1 MGHRA and CDR2 YSYEKL. The CDR3 extends over 14 amino acids. Trimming left V 1 base short and J 4 bases short, with 10 bases between. CDR3 in DNA: TGCGCCAGCAGCCAAGCCCTTCTTAGCACTGAAGCTTTCTTT. Its translation: CASSQALLSTEAFF.

V gene TRBV27 combines with J gene TRBJ1-2, with 9 bases matching TRBD1. The CDR3 is 16 amino acids. V trimming: 3 bases; J trimming: 8 bases; junction bases outside the gene matches: 13. Per germline, CDR1 MNHEY and CDR2 SMNVEV (reference sequence). Here the CDR3 DNA reads TGTGCCAGCAGTTTTTTAGGGACAGGGCTTCTGGGGGGCTACACCTTC. Protein product: CASSFLGTGLLGGYTF.

V is TRBV9 and J is TRBJ2-1; 9 bases line up with TRBD1. The CDR3 sequence is 16 residues long. V shed 2 bases and J 0 bases; nucleotides not matched to a gene: 3. CDR1 SGDLS and CDR2 YYNGEE come from the germline V gene. CDR3 amino acids: CASSVQTGGSYNEQFF. DNA of the CDR3: TGTGCCAGCAGCGTTCAGACAGGGGGCTCCTACAATGAGCAGTTCTTC.

The rearrangement uses TRBV6-7 and TRBJ1-2, with a tentative D call TRBD1 (5 bases). TRBV6-7 is recorded as an ORF, its role being uncertain. V was clipped by 6 bases and J by 10 bases, with 21 bases between them. This CDR3 has 14 amino acids. CDR3 DNA: TGTGCCAGCAGGTCCACGCCGACAGCGGGGAACTACACCTTC. Protein sequence: CASRSTPTAGNYTF.

CDR3 sequence (DNA): TGTGCCAGCAGCCAAGATTGGGGCGGGGTCCAAGAGACCCAGTACTTC. Its translation: CASSQDWGGVQETQYF. J is TRBJ2-5 and V is TRBV14; maybe TRBD2 (6 bases). The CDR3 is 16 residues long. Per germline, CDR1 SGHDN and CDR2 FVKESK. V was trimmed by 0 bases and J by 1 base, leaving 12 bases between them. Variable domain in full (rest from reference TRBV14 and TRBJ2-5): EAGVTQFPSHSVIEKGQTVTLRCDPISGHDNLYWYRRVMGKEIKFLLHFVKESKQDESGMPNNRFLAERTGGTYSTLKVQPAELEDSGVYFCASSQDWGGVQETQYFGPGTRLLVL.

For the CDR3, the DNA is TGTGCCAGCAGTTACCAACAGGGGGCGAGGGAAAAACTGTTTTTT. Residues: CASSYQQGAREKLFF. The V call is TRBV6-6, the J call TRBJ1-4; TRBD1 matches at 9 bases. The germline CDR1 and CDR2 sequences are MNHNY and SVGAGI (reference sequence). The CDR3 loop spans 15 amino acids. With 2 bases clipped from V and 8 bases from J, the junction kept 6 bases outside the gene matches.

V and J are TRBV19 and TRBJ2-3, with 7 positions matching TRBD1. This CDR3 is 15 amino acids long. Germline CDR1 reads LNHDA; CDR2 reads SQIVND (reference sequence). V trimming: 7 bases; J trimming: 2 bases; junction bases outside the gene matches: 9. CDR3 sequence reads: CASTISGQSTDTQYF. CDR3 nucleotide sequence: TGTGCCAGTACCATATCGGGACAGTCCACAGATACGCAGTATTTT.

There are a few counts of this clone. The J gene is TRBJ1-6, the V gene TRBV4-1; weak D call: TRBD1 (6 bases). This CDR3 contains 18 residues. Trimming shortened V by 1 base and J by 5 bases, and 18 bases separated the two germline ends. Germline V gene data show CDR1 as MGHRA and CDR2 as YSYEKL. CDR3 in amino acids: CASSQGDRLVQDNSPLHF. For the CDR3, the DNA is TGCGCCAGCAGCCAAGGCGACAGGCTGGTTCAAGATAATTCACCCCTCCACTTT.

The chain uses TRBV7-6 and TRBJ2-7, with 8 bases aligning to TRBD1. CDR3 length: 15 amino acids. Germline CDR1 is SGHVS and CDR2 is FNYEAQ. J was trimmed by 2 bases and V by 5 bases; bases with no gene match: 8. The CDR3 sequence: CASSTGQGVTYEQYF. In nucleotides, the CDR3 is TGTGCCAGCAGCACCGGACAGGGAGTCACCTACGAGCAGTACTTC.